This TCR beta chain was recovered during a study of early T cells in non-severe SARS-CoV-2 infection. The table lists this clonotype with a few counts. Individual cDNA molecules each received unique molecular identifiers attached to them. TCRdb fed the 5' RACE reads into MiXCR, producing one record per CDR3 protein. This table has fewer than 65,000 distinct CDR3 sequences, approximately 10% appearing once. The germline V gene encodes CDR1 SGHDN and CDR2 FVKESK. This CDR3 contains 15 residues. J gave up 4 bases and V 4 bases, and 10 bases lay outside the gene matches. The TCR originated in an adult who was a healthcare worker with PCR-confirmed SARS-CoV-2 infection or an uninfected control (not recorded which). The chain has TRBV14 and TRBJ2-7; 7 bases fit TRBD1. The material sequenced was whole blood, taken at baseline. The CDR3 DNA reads TGTGCCAGCAGCCCCAGCCGGGACAGACTATACGAGCAGTACTTC. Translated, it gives CASSPSRDRLYEQYF.